The sequence of this TCR beta chain was determined in a study of blood T cell repertoires in COVID-19. Study-level information: Sites in the United States, Italy and Spain provided acute and convalescent COVID-19 samples. In each case, the material was cDNA or gDNA derived from T cells, B-cell-depleted T cells, or PBMCs.

Authors' analysis steps: Scientists estimated how many nucleated cells there were by amplifying reference gene primers. Sequencing was performed with immunoSEQ multiplex PCR; in TCRdb, only in-frame clones are kept and a portion is missing. Clone size and the V and J calls come from that table; the DNA yielded D and trimming. The sample includes almost 500,000 clones, roughly nine tenths seen only once; the top ten take under 9.5%. The germline V gene has CDR1 SGHDN and CDR2 FVKESK. Trimming removed 0 bases from V and 4 bases from J; junction bases left unmatched: 2. This CDR3 has 16 residues. This clonotype was sampled from an older woman who had recovered from COVID-19. Sequenced sample: PBMCs or T cells enriched from blood (not recorded which). This chain connects TRBV14 to TRBJ1-5; 11 nucleotides match TRBD1. The CDR3 loop is CASSQEGTGGNQPQHF. The CDR3 DNA is TGTGCCAGCAGCCAAGAGGGGACAGGGGGGAATCAGCCCCAGCATTTT.